This T cell receptor beta chain was identified in a study of blood T cell repertoires in COVID-19. Study summary: Some COVID-19 samples were acute and others convalescent; all came from the United States, Italy and Spain. The analysed material was cDNA or gDNA that came from T cells, B-cell-depleted T cells, or PBMCs.

This clone showed up just once. In the authors' workflow: Nucleated cell counts were estimated from reference gene primer amplification. Only in-frame clones appear in the TCRdb table, and some are missing; sequencing was by immunoSEQ multiplex PCR. V, J and clone size are those of that table, while D and trimming were read from the DNA. The data contain over 15,000 clones, 65% to 90% of them singletons. The CDR3 spans 13 residues. V lost 6 bases, J lost 4 bases, and 5 bases stayed unmatched. Germline V gene sequence: CDR1 MDHEN, CDR2 SYDVKM. Sequenced: peripheral blood. The TCR comes from a man aged 80 or over with active COVID-19. The J gene is TRBJ1-2, the V gene TRBV28; 7 bases are shared with TRBD1. CDR3 amino acids: CASSGRGSYGYTF. The CDR3 bases are TGTGCCAGCAGCGGCAGGGGGTCCTATGGCTACACCTTC.